This T cell receptor beta chain emerged from a study of T cell changes during pregnancy in multiple sclerosis (dated by TCRdb to the late 2010s). Regarding the study in general: The study looked at changes in the T cell repertoire across pregnancy in women with multiple sclerosis.

This clone was picked up one time. Its recognized antigen is unknown. No much larger clone is present one base from it, and per-base qualities are unavailable. V is shortened by 6 bases, J by 3 bases, and the region joining them spans 15 bases. Taken from the germline V gene (reference sequence), the CDR1 and CDR2 loops are MNHNY and SVGAGI. The CDR3 goes from the cysteine to the phenylalanine over 14 residues. CDR3 DNA only is kept here, 42 bases in frame from base 1. The library was produced with the immunoSEQ multiplex PCR assay. The clones in this table, taken by TCRdb from immuneACCESS, are in-frame only. Not every clone is retained; where verified, under half of the shortfall comes from an unresolved V gene, and the cause of the rest is unknown. The sample has around 100,000 clones on record, approximately 91% of them singletons. The top ten hold over 2.5% of the sample.

The sequence was obtained from a female donor with multiple sclerosis, enrolled in a pregnancy study. Sequencing was performed on peripheral blood, taken in the second trimester of pregnancy. The chain employs TRBV6-6 and TRBJ2-7; the D segment could be TRBD2, given 7 matching bases. The CDR3 sequence is CASRPPGGRYEQYF. The DNA sequence follows: TGTGCCAGCAGACCTCCGGGGGGCCGCTACGAGCAGTACTTC.